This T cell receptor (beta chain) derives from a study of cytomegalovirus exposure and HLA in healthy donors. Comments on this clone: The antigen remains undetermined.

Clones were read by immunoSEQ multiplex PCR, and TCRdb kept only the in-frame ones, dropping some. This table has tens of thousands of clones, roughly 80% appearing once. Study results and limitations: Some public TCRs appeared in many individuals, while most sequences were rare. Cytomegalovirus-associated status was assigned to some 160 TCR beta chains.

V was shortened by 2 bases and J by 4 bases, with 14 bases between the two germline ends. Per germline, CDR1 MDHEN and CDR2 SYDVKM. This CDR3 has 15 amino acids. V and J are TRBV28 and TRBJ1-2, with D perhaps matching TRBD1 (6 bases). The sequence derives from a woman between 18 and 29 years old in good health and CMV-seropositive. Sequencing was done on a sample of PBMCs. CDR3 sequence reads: CASSLDRNQLYGYTF. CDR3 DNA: TGTGCCAGCAGTTTAGACAGGAACCAGCTCTATGGCTACACCTTC.